This T cell receptor (beta chain) was sequenced for a study of T cell repertoires in cytomegalovirus infection. Whole-study context: It was recently identified HLA-C-restricted and well-studied HLA-B-restricted CMV epitopes that the study used. Indications of both CMV infection and matching HLA type were provided by public TCR beta signatures. Study-level points and caveats: HLA-C-restricted CMV-specific TCR beta clonotypes were dominant in the ex vivo response.

The sample holds one count of this clonotype. The antigen is not known. TCRdb used MiXCR to reprocess the reads, holding one entry per CDR3 protein. The table lists approximately 910,000 distinct CDR3 sequences, less than 35% of them singletons, with around 15% in the top ten. Germline trimming cut 1 base from V and 6 bases from J; bases unmatched to any gene: 6. The CDR3 contains 15 residues. The TCR was taken from a human donor in good health (CMV status not recorded). Some clones in this sample may be carry-over from other donors' samples. The sample consisted of cultured CD8+ T cells from PBMCs, taken from culture after CMV antigen stimulation. The rearrangement links TRBV12-3 or TRBV12-4 to TRBJ2-4; 7 bases are shared with TRBD2. The CDR3 DNA reads TGTGCCAGCAGTTTAGGGGGGGGGGTTAGAAACATTCAGTACTTC. Translating it yields CASSLGGGVRNIQYF.